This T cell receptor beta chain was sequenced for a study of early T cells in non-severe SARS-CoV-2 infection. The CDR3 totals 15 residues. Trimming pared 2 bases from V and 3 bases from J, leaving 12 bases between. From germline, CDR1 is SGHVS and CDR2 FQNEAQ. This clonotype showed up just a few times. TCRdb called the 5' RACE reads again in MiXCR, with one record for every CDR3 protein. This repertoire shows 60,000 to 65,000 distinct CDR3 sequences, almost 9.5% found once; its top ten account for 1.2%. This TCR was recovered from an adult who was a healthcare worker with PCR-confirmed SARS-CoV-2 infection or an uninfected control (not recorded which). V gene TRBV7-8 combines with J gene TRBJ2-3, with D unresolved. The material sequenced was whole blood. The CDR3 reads CASSLNEYFTDTQYF. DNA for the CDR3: TGTGCCAGCAGCTTAAATGAGTACTTTACAGATACGCAGTATTTT.